This T cell receptor beta chain was identified in a study of T cell repertoires in cytomegalovirus infection. As for the study in general: Based on public TCR beta signatures, there were indications of CMV infection and of a matching HLA type. Study results and caveats: HLA-C-restricted CMV-specific TCR beta clonotypes were dominant in the ex vivo response. Carriage of CMV together with the relevant HLA was identifiable through cumulative public TCR beta family frequency.

TCRdb processed the reads anew with MiXCR; each CDR3 protein has one entry. The sample gives 630,000 or so distinct CDR3 sequences, approximately 24% of which show up once; 7% to 9% is in the top ten. The CDR3 covers 15 residues. V was pared by 5 bases and J by 4 bases, with 9 bases of the junction left unmatched. Germline V gene data show CDR1 as SEHNR and CDR2 as FQNEAQ (reference sequence). This clonotype was seen a handful of times. Its matching antigen is unknown. This clonotype was sampled from a human donor in good health (CMV status not recorded). Some clones in this sample may be carry-over from other donors' samples. Input material: CD8+ T cells from PBMCs. This sequence joins TRBV7-9 and TRBJ2-3; TRBD1 matches 7 bases. The CDR3 DNA reads TGTGCCAGCAGCACAGACAGGGTTAACCCAGATACGCAGTATTTT. The encoded protein is CASSTDRVNPDTQYF.